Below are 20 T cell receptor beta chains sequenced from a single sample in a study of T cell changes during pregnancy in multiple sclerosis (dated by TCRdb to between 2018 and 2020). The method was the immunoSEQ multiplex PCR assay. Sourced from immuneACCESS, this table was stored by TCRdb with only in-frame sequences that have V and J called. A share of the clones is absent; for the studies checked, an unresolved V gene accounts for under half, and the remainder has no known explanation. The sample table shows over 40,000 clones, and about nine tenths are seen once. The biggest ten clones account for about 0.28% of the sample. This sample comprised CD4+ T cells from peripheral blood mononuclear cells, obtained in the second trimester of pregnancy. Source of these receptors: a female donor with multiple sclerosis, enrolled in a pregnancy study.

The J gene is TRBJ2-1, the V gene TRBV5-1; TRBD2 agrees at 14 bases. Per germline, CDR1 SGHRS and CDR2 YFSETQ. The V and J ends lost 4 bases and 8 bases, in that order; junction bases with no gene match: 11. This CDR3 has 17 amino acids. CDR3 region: CASSPGTSGSLIHEQFF. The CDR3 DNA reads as TGCGCCAGCAGCCCAGGGACTAGCGGGAGTTTAATCCATGAGCAGTTCTTC.

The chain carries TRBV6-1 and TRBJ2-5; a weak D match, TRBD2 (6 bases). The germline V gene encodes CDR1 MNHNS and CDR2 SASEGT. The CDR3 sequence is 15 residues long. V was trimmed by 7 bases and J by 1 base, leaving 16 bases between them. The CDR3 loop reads CASTRLVGFQETQYF. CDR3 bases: TGTGCCAGCACCCGACTAGTAGGGTTCCAAGAGACCCAGTACTTC.

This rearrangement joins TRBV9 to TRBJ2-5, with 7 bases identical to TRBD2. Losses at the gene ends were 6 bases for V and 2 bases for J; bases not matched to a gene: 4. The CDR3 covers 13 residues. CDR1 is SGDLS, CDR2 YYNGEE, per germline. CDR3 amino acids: CASNGGTQETQYF. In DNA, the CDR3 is TGTGCCAGCAACGGGGGGACTCAAGAGACCCAGTACTTC. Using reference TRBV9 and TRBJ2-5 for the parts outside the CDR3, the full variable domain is DSGVTQTPKHLITATGQRVTLRCSPRSGDLSVYWYQQSLDQGLQFLIQYYNGEERAKGNILERFSAQQFPDLHSELNLSSLELGDSALYFCASNGGTQETQYFGPGTRLLVL.

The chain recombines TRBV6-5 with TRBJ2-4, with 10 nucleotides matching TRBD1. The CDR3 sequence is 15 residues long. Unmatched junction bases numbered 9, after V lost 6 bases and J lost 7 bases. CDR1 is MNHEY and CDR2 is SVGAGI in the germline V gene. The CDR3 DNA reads TGTGCCAGCAGACAAAGACAGGGGGCGCGTAACATTCAGTACTTC. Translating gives CASRQRQGARNIQYF.

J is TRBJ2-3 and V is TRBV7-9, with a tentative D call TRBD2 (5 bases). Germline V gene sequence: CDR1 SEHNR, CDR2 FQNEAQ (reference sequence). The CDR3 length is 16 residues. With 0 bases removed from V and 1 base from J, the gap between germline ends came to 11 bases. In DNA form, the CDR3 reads TGTGCCAGCAGCTTAGCGACCATAGCGCGCACAGATACGCAGTATTTT. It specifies CASSLATIARTDTQYF.

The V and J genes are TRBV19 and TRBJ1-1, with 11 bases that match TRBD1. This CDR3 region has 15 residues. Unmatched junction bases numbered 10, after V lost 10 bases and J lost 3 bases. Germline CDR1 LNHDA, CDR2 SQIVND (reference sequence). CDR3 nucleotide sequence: TGTGCCACTTTCTCGGGACAGGGGGGATACACTGAAGCTTTCTTT. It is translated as CATFSGQGGYTEAFF.

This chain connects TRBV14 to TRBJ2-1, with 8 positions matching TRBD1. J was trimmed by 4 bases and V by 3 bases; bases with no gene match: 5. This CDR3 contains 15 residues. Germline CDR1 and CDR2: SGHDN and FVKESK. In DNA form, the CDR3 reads TGTGCCAGCAGCCACTTAGGACAGGGATACAATGAGCAGTTCTTC. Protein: CASSHLGQGYNEQFF.

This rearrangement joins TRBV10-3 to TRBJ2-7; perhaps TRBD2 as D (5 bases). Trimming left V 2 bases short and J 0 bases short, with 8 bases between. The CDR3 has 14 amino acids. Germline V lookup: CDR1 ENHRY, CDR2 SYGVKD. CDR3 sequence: CAISERSGSYEQYF. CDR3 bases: TGTGCCATCAGTGAGCGAAGCGGCTCCTACGAGCAGTACTTC.

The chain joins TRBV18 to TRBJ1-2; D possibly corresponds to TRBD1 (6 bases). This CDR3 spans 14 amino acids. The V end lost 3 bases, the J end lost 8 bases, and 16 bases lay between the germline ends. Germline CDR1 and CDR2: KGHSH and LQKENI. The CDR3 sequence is CASSPSAIRGGYTF. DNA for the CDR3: TGTGCCAGCTCACCTAGCGCTATCAGGGGAGGCTACACCTTC. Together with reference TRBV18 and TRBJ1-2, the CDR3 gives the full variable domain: NAGVMQNPRHLVRRRGQEARLRCSPMKGHSHVYWYRQLPEEGLKFMVYLQKENIIDESGMPKERFSAEFPKEGPSILRIQQVVRGDSAAYFCASSPSAIRGGYTFGSGTRLTVV.

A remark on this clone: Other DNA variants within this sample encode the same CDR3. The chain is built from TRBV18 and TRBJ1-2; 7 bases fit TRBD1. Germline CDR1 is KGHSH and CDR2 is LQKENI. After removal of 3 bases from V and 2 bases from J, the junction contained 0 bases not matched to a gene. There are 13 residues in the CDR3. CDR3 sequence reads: CASSPGQNYGYTF. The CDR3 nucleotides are TGTGCCAGCTCACCGGGACAGAACTATGGCTACACCTTC.

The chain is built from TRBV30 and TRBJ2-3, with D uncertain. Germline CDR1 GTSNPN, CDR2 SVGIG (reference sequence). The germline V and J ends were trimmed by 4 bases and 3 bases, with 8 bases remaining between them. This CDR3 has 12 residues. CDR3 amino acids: CAWTLSTDTQYF. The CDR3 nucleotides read TGTGCCTGGACCCTGAGTACAGATACGCAGTATTTT.

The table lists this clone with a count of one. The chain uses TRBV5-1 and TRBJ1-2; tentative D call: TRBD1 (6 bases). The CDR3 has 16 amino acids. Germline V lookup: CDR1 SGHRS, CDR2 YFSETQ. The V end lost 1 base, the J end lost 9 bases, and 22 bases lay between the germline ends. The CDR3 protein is CASSLSRRTDTGSYTF. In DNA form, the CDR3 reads TGCGCCAGCAGCTTGTCCCGACGGACAGATACTGGAAGCTACACCTTC. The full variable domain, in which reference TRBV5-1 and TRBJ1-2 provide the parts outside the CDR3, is KAGVTQTPRYLIKTRGQQVTLSCSPISGHRSVSWYQQTPGQGLQFLFEYFSETQRNKGNFPGRFSGRQFSNSRSEMNVSTLELGDSALYLCASSLSRRTDTGSYTFGSGTRLTVV.

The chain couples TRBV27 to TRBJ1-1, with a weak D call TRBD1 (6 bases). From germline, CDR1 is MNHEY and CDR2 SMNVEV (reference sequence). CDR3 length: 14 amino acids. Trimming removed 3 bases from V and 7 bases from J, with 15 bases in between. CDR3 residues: CASSFKDSTFEAFF. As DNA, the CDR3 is TGTGCCAGCAGTTTTAAGGACAGCACCTTTGAAGCTTTCTTT.

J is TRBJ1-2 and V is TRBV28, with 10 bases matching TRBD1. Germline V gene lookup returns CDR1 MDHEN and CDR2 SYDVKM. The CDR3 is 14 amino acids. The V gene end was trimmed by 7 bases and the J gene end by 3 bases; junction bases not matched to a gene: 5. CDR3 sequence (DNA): TGTGCCAGCACCGTGACAGGGGGCTACTATGGCTACACCTTC. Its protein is CASTVTGGYYGYTF.

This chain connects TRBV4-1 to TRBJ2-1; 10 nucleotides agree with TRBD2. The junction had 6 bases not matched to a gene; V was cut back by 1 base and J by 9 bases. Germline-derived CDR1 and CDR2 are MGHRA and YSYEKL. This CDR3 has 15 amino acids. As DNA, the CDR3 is TGCGCCAGCAGCCAAGGCCAGCGGGGGGGCTTTGAGCAGTTCTTC. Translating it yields CASSQGQRGGFEQFF.

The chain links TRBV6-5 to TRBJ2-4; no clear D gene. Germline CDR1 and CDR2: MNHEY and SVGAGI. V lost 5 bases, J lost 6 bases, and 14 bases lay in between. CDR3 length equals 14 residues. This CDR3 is CASSTSQTTNIQYF. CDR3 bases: TGTGCCAGCAGTACCTCACAGACAACAAACATTCAGTACTTC.

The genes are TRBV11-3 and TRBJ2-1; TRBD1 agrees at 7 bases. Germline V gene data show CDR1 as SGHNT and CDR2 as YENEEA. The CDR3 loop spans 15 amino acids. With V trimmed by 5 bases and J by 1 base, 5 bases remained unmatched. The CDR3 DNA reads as TGTGCCAGCAGCAGACCAGGGGGTTCCTACAATGAGCAGTTCTTC. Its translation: CASSRPGGSYNEQFF.

CDR3 coding DNA: TGTGCCAGCAGTGAAGACAGGTTAACTAATGAAAAACTGTTTTTT. Its translation is CASSEDRLTNEKLFF. The rearrangement joins TRBV25-1 to TRBJ1-4; maybe TRBD1 (6 bases). Trimming removed 2 bases from V and 1 base from J, with 8 bases in between. The CDR3 covers 15 residues. Germline assignment: CDR1 MGHDK and CDR2 SYGVNS.

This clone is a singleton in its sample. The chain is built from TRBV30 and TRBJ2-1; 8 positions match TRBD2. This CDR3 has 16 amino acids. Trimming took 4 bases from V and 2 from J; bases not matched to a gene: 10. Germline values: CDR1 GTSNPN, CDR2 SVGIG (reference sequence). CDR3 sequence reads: CAWIPMTGLAYNEQFF. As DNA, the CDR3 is TGTGCCTGGATACCGATGACGGGACTAGCCTACAATGAGCAGTTCTTC.

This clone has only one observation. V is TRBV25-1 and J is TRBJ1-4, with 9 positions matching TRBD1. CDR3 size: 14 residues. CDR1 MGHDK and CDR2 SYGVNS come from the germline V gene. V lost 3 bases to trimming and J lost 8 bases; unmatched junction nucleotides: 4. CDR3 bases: TGTGCCAGCAGTGAGGGACAGGGATACGAAAAACTGTTTTTT. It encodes CASSEGQGYEKLFF. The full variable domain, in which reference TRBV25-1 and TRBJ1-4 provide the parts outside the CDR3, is EADIYQTPRYLVIGTGKKITLECSQTMGHDKMYWYQQDPGMELHLIHYSYGVNSTEKGDLSSESTVSRIRTEHFPLTLESARPSHTSQYLCASSEGQGYEKLFFGSGTQLSVL.